The 25 T cell receptor beta chains in this list originate from one sample, sequenced in a study of blood T cell repertoires in COVID-19. This table comes from immunoSEQ multiplex PCR, and its TCRdb copy is limited to in-frame clones, with some not included. The sample has 180,000 or so clones; over 70% are singletons. Specimen: peripheral blood. These receptors were taken from a woman between 40 and 55 years old with COVID-19, enrolled during active disease.

In regard to this clone: The same CDR3 is also encoded by other DNA sequences in this sample. The chain recombines TRBV7-9 with TRBJ2-7; 9 nucleotides agree with TRBD1. CDR1 is SEHNR, CDR2 FQNEAQ, per germline (reference sequence). V dropped 2 bases and J dropped 4; count of bases not matched to a gene: 15. CDR3 length equals 18 residues. The CDR3 is CASSLPTPRDRAGYEQYF. The CDR3 coding sequence is TGTGCCAGCAGCTTACCCACTCCCCGGGACAGGGCAGGGTACGAGCAGTACTTC.

The chain couples TRBV28 to TRBJ1-2, with unresolved D. Germline lookup yields CDR1 MDHEN and CDR2 SYDVKM. V was cut by 4 bases and J by 8 bases, with 11 bases left in between. This CDR3 is built from 12 residues. CDR3 loop: CASSSYPPGYTF. The CDR3 coding sequence is TGTGCCAGCAGTTCCTACCCTCCGGGCTACACCTTC.

The rearrangement joins TRBV24-1 to TRBJ2-3; 10 bases match TRBD2. The CDR3 is 18 amino acids. With 1 base clipped from V and 4 bases from J, the junction kept 10 bases outside the gene matches. Germline V CDR1 and CDR2: KGHDR, SFDVKD. The CDR3 loop is CATSDFRAGGPGSDTQYF. The CDR3 DNA follows: TGTGCCACCAGTGATTTCCGAGCGGGAGGGCCAGGGTCAGATACGCAGTATTTT.

The rearrangement links TRBV29-1 to TRBJ2-3; TRBD2 might be the D (5 bases). This CDR3 has 13 residues. The V gene lost 3 bases and the J gene lost 4 bases, with 11 bases spanning the gap. The germline CDR1 and CDR2 sequences are SQVTM and ANQGSEA. The CDR3: CSVDEGRPDTQYF. The DNA for the CDR3 is TGCAGCGTTGATGAGGGAAGGCCAGATACGCAGTATTTT.

The gene calls are TRBV11-2 and TRBJ2-7, with 7 bases lining up with TRBD2. Germline lookup yields CDR1 SGHAT and CDR2 FQNNGV. The ends lost 1 base at V and 6 bases at J; junction bases unmatched: 6. The CDR3 extends over 14 amino acids. The CDR3 sequence is CASSLARLAGEQYF. The CDR3, as DNA: TGTGCCAGCAGCTTAGCGCGACTAGCAGGCGAGCAGTACTTC. The entire variable domain, with the rest obtained from reference TRBV11-2 and TRBJ2-7, is as follows: EAGVAQSPRYKIIEKRQSVAFWCNPISGHATLYWYQQILGQGPKLLIQFQNNGVVDDSQLPKDRFSAERLKGVDSTLKIQPAKLEDSAVYLCASSLARLAGEQYFGPGTRLTVT.

This rearrangement joins TRBV29-1 to TRBJ1-1, with a possible D match to TRBD1 (6 bases). This CDR3 contains 13 residues. Germline V gene lookup returns CDR1 SQVTM and CDR2 ANQGSEA. V was cut by 4 bases and J by 7 bases, with 16 bases left in between. DNA of the CDR3: TGCAGCGTTGCTCACCGACAGGCCCATGAAGCTTTCTTT. Protein sequence: CSVAHRQAHEAFF.

The J gene is TRBJ1-2, the V gene TRBV24-1; unclear D gene. The V gene lost 7 bases and the J gene lost 6 bases, with 14 bases spanning the gap. Germline V gene sequence: CDR1 KGHDR, CDR2 SFDVKD. The CDR3 is 13 residues long. CDR3 DNA sequence: TGTGCCACCAGCAAGTACCCATCGGATGGCTACACCTTC. Residues: CATSKYPSDGYTF.

The chain combines TRBV5-1 with TRBJ1-1; the match to TRBD1 covers 9 bases. The CDR3 consists of 17 residues. Germline V gene lookup returns CDR1 SGHRS and CDR2 YFSETQ. Unmatched junction bases numbered 12, after V lost 5 bases and J lost 1 base. The CDR3 DNA is TGCGCCAGCAGACGTACCGGGACAGGGCTAGAGAACACTGAAGCTTTCTTT. It codes for CASRRTGTGLENTEAFF.

The chain recombines TRBV2 with TRBJ1-2, with 7 bases aligning to TRBD1. CDR1 is SNHLY and CDR2 is FYNNEI in the germline V gene. V was pared by 7 bases and J by 4 bases, with 3 bases of the junction left unmatched. The CDR3 extends over 12 amino acids. The CDR3: CASTGTVYGYTF. The CDR3 DNA reads as TGTGCCAGCACTGGGACAGTCTATGGCTACACCTTC.

The chain's CDR3 is CASSPEGVRGNQPQHF. In nucleotides, the CDR3 is TGTGCCAGCAGCCCCGAGGGGGTTAGGGGCAATCAGCCCCAGCATTTT. The chain links TRBV3-1 (or the pseudogene TRBV3-2) to TRBJ1-5, with D possibly matching TRBD1 (6 bases). The V end was cut by 4 bases, the J end by 2 bases, with 15 bases between. The CDR3 consists of 16 residues. CDR1 LGHDT and CDR2 YNNKEL come from the germline V gene (reference sequence).

The rearrangement uses TRBV7-9 and TRBJ2-2; D gene ambiguous. CDR1 is SEHNR and CDR2 is FQNEAQ in the germline V gene (reference sequence). CDR3 length equals 11 residues. The V end was cut by 5 bases, the J end by 5 bases, with 3 bases between. The CDR3 loop reads CASSPTGELFF. The DNA of the CDR3 is TGTGCCAGCAGCCCTACCGGGGAGCTGTTTTTT.

The chain recombines TRBV24-1 with TRBJ1-5, with a tentative D call TRBD1 (6 bases). V lost 5 bases to trimming and J lost 4 bases, with 14 bases between them. The CDR3 loop spans 15 amino acids. CDR1 is KGHDR and CDR2 is SFDVKD in the germline V gene. The CDR3 loop is CATSGPQGGNQPQHF. The CDR3 coding sequence is TGTGCCACCAGTGGCCCACAGGGCGGGAATCAGCCCCAGCATTTT.

This chain connects TRBV12-2 to TRBJ1-4; the table's D call of TRBD1 was not tested on the DNA. TRBV12-2 is marked as a pseudogene. The CDR3 loop spans 18 amino acids. CDR3 bases: TGTGCAAGTCGCTCACCCGACCCGACAGGCCCTAATAATGAAAAACTGTTTTTT. Translating it yields CASRSPDPTGPNNEKLFF.

The V gene is TRBV6-5, the J gene TRBJ1-1; D uncertain. V shed 9 bases and J shed 0 bases, with 11 bases lying between them. CDR1 and CDR2 from the germline V gene are MNHEY and SVGAGI. This CDR3 is built from 13 residues. This chain's CDR3 is CASGRRVNTEAFF. For the CDR3, the DNA is TGTGCCAGTGGGAGGAGGGTGAACACTGAAGCTTTCTTT.

This chain connects TRBV10-2 to TRBJ2-7, with 8 positions matching TRBD1. V dropped 4 bases and J dropped 3; count of bases not matched to a gene: 14. The CDR3 runs 17 residues. Germline V gives CDR1 WSHSY, CDR2 SAAADI. This chain's CDR3 is CASSGLGQGAGNYEQYF. CDR3 nucleotide sequence: TGCGCCAGCAGTGGCCTTGGACAGGGCGCCGGGAACTACGAGCAGTACTTC.

The CDR3 sequence: CASSRPQQGADWNSPLHF. The CDR3 coding sequence is TGTGCCAGCAGCCGCCCGCAACAGGGGGCGGATTGGAATTCACCCCTCCACTTT. The gene calls are TRBV7-9 and TRBJ1-6, with 9 bases lining up with TRBD1. Germline loops: CDR1 SEHNR, CDR2 FQNEAQ (reference sequence). CDR3 length equals 18 residues. With V trimmed by 5 bases and J by 7 bases, 15 bases remained unmatched.

J is TRBJ2-7 and V is TRBV13; a possible D gene is TRBD2 (6 bases). Germline CDR1 PRHDT, CDR2 FYEKMQ (reference sequence). The CDR3 extends over 14 amino acids. V lost 0 bases, J lost 2 bases, and 8 bases lay in between. Written as DNA, the CDR3 is TGTGCCAGCAGCTTAGGACTAGCCGCCTACGAGCAGTACTTC. It encodes CASSLGLAAYEQYF.

This clone is a singleton in its sample. This chain joins TRBV5-1 and TRBJ2-1, with D possibly TRBD2 on 6 matching bases. The germline V gene encodes CDR1 SGHRS and CDR2 YFSETQ. CDR3 length equals 13 residues. With 7 bases removed from V and 3 bases from J, the gap between germline ends came to 11 bases. Here the CDR3 DNA reads TGCGCCAGCGGTGGTAGCGGCTACAATGAGCAGTTCTTC. It specifies CASGGSGYNEQFF.

The J gene is TRBJ2-1, the V gene TRBV7-9; tentatively, D is TRBD1 (6 bases). The CDR3 runs 16 residues. V was pared by 5 bases and J by 2 bases, with 16 bases between. Germline V gives CDR1 SEHNR, CDR2 FQNEAQ (reference sequence). The CDR3 is CASSPGAGQPYNEQFF. As DNA, the CDR3 is TGTGCCAGCAGCCCAGGGGCAGGGCAACCCTACAATGAGCAGTTCTTC.

The chain joins TRBV5-4 to TRBJ2-5, with 15 bases fitting TRBD2. Germline V gives CDR1 SGHNT, CDR2 YYREEE (reference sequence). The CDR3 totals 15 residues. V shed 4 bases, J shed 5 bases, and the junction held 3 bases outside the gene matches. The CDR3 loop is CASSTGTSGRETQYF. DNA of the CDR3: TGTGCCAGCAGCACTGGGACTAGCGGGAGGGAGACCCAGTACTTC.

The chain joins TRBV21-1 to TRBJ1-2; TRBD1, as called in the table, went unchecked against the DNA. TRBV21-1 is flagged as a pseudogene. The CDR3 runs 16 residues. CDR3 DNA: TGTGCCAGCAGCAAACCCTCCAGGGGGGCGAACTATGGCTACACCTTC. This sequence encodes CASSKPSRGANYGYTF.

The chain couples TRBV6-5 to TRBJ2-7; weak D call: TRBD1 (5 bases). CDR3 length equals 13 residues. Trimming pared 9 bases from V and 0 bases from J, leaving 12 bases between. Germline V gives CDR1 MNHEY, CDR2 SVGAGI. The CDR3 spells CASTPGYSYEQYF. CDR3 nucleotides: TGTGCCAGTACTCCAGGGTACTCCTACGAGCAGTACTTC.

The chain uses TRBV19 and TRBJ1-4, with 7 bases aligning to TRBD1. Germline loops: CDR1 LNHDA, CDR2 SQIVND (reference sequence). V shed 4 bases and J 10 bases; nucleotides not matched to a gene: 15. This CDR3 has 16 amino acids. CDR3 sequence: CASSNRGHRSVRKLFF. The DNA for the CDR3 is TGTGCCAGTAGTAACAGGGGTCACAGGTCCGTTAGAAAACTGTTTTTT.

The chain has TRBV2 and TRBJ1-1; 8 bases are a match to TRBD1. The CDR3 runs 14 residues. Trimming at V came to 4 bases and at J to 1 base, leaving 2 bases not matched to a gene. CDR1 SNHLY and CDR2 FYNNEI come from the germline V gene. Here the CDR3 DNA reads TGTGCCAGCAGTGCCGACAGGGGGAACACTGAAGCTTTCTTT. Protein product: CASSADRGNTEAFF. Looking up the rest from reference TRBV2 and TRBJ1-1 gives the full variable domain: EPEVTQTPSHQVTQMGQEVILRCVPISNHLYFYWYRQILGQKVEFLVSFYNNEISEKSEIFDDQFSVERPDGSNFTLKIRSTKLEDSAMYFCASSADRGNTEAFFGQGTRLTVV.

This clone was observed once. The chain is built from TRBV12-3 or TRBV12-4 and TRBJ2-5; D gene uncertain. The CDR3 extends over 11 amino acids. With 6 bases removed from V and 9 bases from J, the gap between germline ends came to 11 bases. CDR3 sequence (DNA): TGTGCCAGCAGCCCCCACGAGGCCCAGTACTTC. Encoded protein: CASSPHEAQYF.